This T cell receptor (beta chain) was identified during a study of T-cell memory formation after mild COVID-19. Overall study results and limits: Clones from the second wave (peaking day 37) had unconfirmed SARS-CoV-2 specificity. Pre-infection memory already had some responding clones, implying cross-reactive memory joined.

With respect to this clonotype: The antigen is unknown.

One entry per CDR3 protein, called by TCRdb with MiXCR from the 5' RACE reads. The profile shows around 320,000 distinct CDR3 sequences, 15% to 20% of them singletons. The CDR3 is 14 amino acids. With 3 bases clipped from V and 5 bases from J, the junction kept 5 bases outside the gene matches. Germline V CDR1 and CDR2: SGDLS, YYNGEE. What was sequenced was PBMCs or a T cell subset sorted from them (not recorded which). The origin of this receptor is a man between 18 and 29 years old who had mild COVID-19 (a few samples of this study predate the infection). Cell type and time point are not known. This sequence joins TRBV9 and TRBJ2-1; the match to TRBD2 covers 7 bases. CDR3 region: CASSDSGLHNEQFF. The DNA for the CDR3 is TGTGCCAGCAGCGATAGCGGGCTCCACAATGAGCAGTTCTTC.